The text below deals with one T cell receptor (beta chain). As the template, RNA transcripts were used to amplify TCR beta CDR3 regions. First-round RT-PCR relied on HTBI primers, and a second-round multiplex PCR came next. TCRdb fed the multiplex PCR reads into MiXCR, producing one record per CDR3 protein. In the table there are 170,000 or so distinct CDR3 sequences, less than 45% of which are singletons. The record originates from a study of Graves' ophthalmopathy and Graves' hyperthyroidism. This CDR3 comprises 14 residues. After removal of 7 bases from V and 1 base from J, the junction contained 6 bases not matched to a gene. Germline loops: CDR1 MNHNS, CDR2 SASEGT.

The chain links TRBV6-1 to TRBJ1-1; 7 bases agree with TRBD1. Input material: peripheral blood. This TCR was recovered from a woman aged 40 to 50 with Graves' ophthalmopathy. Here the CDR3 DNA reads TGTGCCAGCAACCGACAGGGCGAGAACACTGAAGCTTTCTTT. This sequence encodes CASNRQGENTEAFF.